What follows describes a single TCR beta chain. Its antigen specificity is not known. No base qualities exist here, and no much larger clone lies one base off it. Here V drops 0 bases and J drops 1 base, and the junction holds 4 bases not matched to any gene. From the cysteine through the phenylalanine, the CDR3 covers 16 amino acids. CDR3 DNA is the only sequence kept; it has 48 bases, read in frame from the first base. The germline V gene supplies CDR1 SGHRS and CDR2 YFSETQ. The data were obtained in a study of blood T cell repertoires in COVID-19 (dated by TCRdb to the early 2020s). About the study as a whole: The collaborator samples originated in the United States, Italy and Spain and spanned the acute and convalescent phases of COVID-19. Samples came from the ongoing ImmuneRACE study (first 160 participants) plus 1,254 subjects from 6 global collaborators. Nearly every sample came with metadata listing a de-identified subject ID, COVID-19 status, age in years and sex. The prospective study material was composed of cDNA or gDNA derived from T cells, B-cell-depleted T cells, or PBMCs. Subjects who had been exposed to COVID-19, were actively infected with it, or had recovered from it provided the deeply sampled blood TCRbeta repertoires that made up the dataset. The repertoires were made available in a free public database intended to serve as a resource for research on the immune response to SARS-CoV-2. Where available, HLA class I and class II types were taken from metadata supplied by the sample provider and were not determined by assay-based typing. Paper-wide results and their limitations: The amount of clinical and demographic metadata varied by source and participant and was provided uncurated.

The immunoSEQ Assay, a bias-controlled multiplex PCR, was used to amplify TCRbeta CDR3 regions from genomic DNA. On the authors' methods: The number of nucleated cells in each sample was estimated by amplification of reference gene primers within the assay. To quantify the absolute abundance of each unique TCRbeta CDR3 rearrangement, sequence reads were collapsed and filtered. For each sample, productive Simpson clonality was calculated by taking the square root of Simpson's diversity index across productive rearrangements. The table was pulled from immuneACCESS by TCRdb, which kept in-frame rearrangements only. Such tables lose some clones; where checked, under half of the loss comes from unresolved V genes, and the rest has no known cause. V, J and clone size are taken as reported in that table, and D and trimming were inferred from the DNA itself. The sample records more than 95,000 clones, about 83% of which are singletons. The ten largest account for approximately 5.3% of the sample.

Each collaborating institution followed its own protocols to collect whole blood in K2EDTA tubes. For TCRbeta analysis, collaborators shipped samples as frozen whole blood, isolated PBMCs, or DNA extracted from either of those sample types. The clonotype was recovered from a human donor in a cohort sampled during active COVID-19. The sequenced sample consisted of peripheral blood. Here the chain combines TRBV5-1 and TRBJ2-3; TRBD1 fits 8 bases in the junction. The CDR3 sequence is CASSLGTGPGTDTQYF. The nucleotide sequence is TGCGCCAGCAGCTTGGGGACAGGGCCGGGCACAGATACGCAGTATTTT.